Following are 30 T cell receptor beta chains from one sample sequenced in a study of cytomegalovirus exposure and HLA in healthy donors. The PCR employed 60 Vbeta primers together with 13 Jbeta primers. Assay used: immunoSEQ multiplex PCR; TCRdb lists only in-frame clones, some missing. The sample has roughly 100,000 clones, around a tenth seen once; the top ten hold roughly 4.7%. Sequencing was carried out using PBMCs. These receptors originate from a man in his fifties or sixties in good health and CMV-seropositive.

This clone was picked up a small number of times. The chain combines TRBV29-1 with TRBJ2-3; D is perhaps TRBD1 (6 bases). CDR1 and CDR2 from the germline V gene are SQVTM and ANQGSEA. V lost 4 bases to trimming and J lost 3 bases, with 17 bases between them. The CDR3 contains 15 residues. The CDR3 DNA reads as TGCAGCGTTGGGGGCACAGGGCTAGTAACAGATACGCAGTATTTT. This codes for CSVGGTGLVTDTQYF.

This clone was counted a few times. V and J are TRBV29-1 and TRBJ1-1; TRBD1 matches at 7 bases. After removal of 8 bases from V and 8 bases from J, the junction contained 8 bases not matched to a gene. The germline V gene has CDR1 SQVTM and CDR2 ANQGSEA. The CDR3 loop spans 11 amino acids. Here the CDR3 reads CSFSRDREAFF. For the CDR3, the DNA is TGCAGCTTCAGCCGGGACAGAGAAGCTTTCTTT.

In its sample, this clone was seen a few times. The chain carries TRBV6-6 and TRBJ1-5; no reliable D call. Trimming stripped 0 bases from V and 0 bases from J, with 6 bases between. The CDR3 sequence is 15 residues long. Per the germline V gene, CDR1 is MNHNY and CDR2 is SVGAGI (reference sequence). The DNA of the CDR3 is TGTGCCAGCAGTTACTCGAAGAGTAGCAATCAGCCCCAGCATTTT. It codes for CASSYSKSSNQPQHF.

The chain carries TRBV21-1 and TRBJ2-2; the table names TRBD2, a call not compared with the DNA. TRBV21-1 is marked as a pseudogene. The CDR3 is made up of 14 amino acids. CDR3 sequence reads: CASSKGDGFGELFF. DNA for the CDR3: TGTGCCAGCAGCAAAGGAGACGGGTTCGGGGAGCTGTTTTTT.

This clone was seen a few times. The V and J genes are TRBV5-6 and TRBJ2-7; D is unresolved. CDR1 is SGHDT, CDR2 YYEEEE, per germline. The CDR3 sequence is 12 residues long. Trimming shortened V by 4 bases and J by 4 bases, and 9 bases separated the two germline ends. DNA for the CDR3: TGTGCCAGCAGCCCAGACGGGTACGAGCAGTACTTC. Amino acid sequence: CASSPDGYEQYF. The complete variable domain, with remaining parts taken from reference TRBV5-6 and TRBJ2-7, reads DAGVTQSPTHLIKTRGQQVTLRCSPKSGHDTVSWYQQALGQGPQFIFQYYEEEERQRGNFPDRFSGHQFPNYSSELNVNALLLGDSALYLCASSPDGYEQYFGPGTRLTVT.

This clone has only a few counts. The V call is TRBV30, the J call TRBJ1-2; 7 bases agree with TRBD1. This CDR3 has 13 residues. The trim removed 4 bases at V and 7 bases at J, leaving 9 bases unmatched. Germline CDR1 GTSNPN, CDR2 SVGIG (reference sequence). For the CDR3, the DNA is TGTGCCTGGAAGGGGGCCAATGGGCCTGGCTACACCTTC. Translating gives CAWKGANGPGYTF.

The V and J genes are TRBV18 and TRBJ1-1; TRBD1 might be the D (5 bases). Germline CDR1 is KGHSH and CDR2 is LQKENI. With 6 bases removed from V and 8 bases from J, the gap between germline ends came to 16 bases. The CDR3 runs 13 residues. CDR3 loop: CASSPDMEGEAFF. CDR3 nucleotides: TGTGCCAGCTCTCCCGACATGGAGGGGGAAGCTTTCTTT. Based on the CDR3 plus reference TRBV18 and TRBJ1-1, the full variable domain is NAGVMQNPRHLVRRRGQEARLRCSPMKGHSHVYWYRQLPEEGLKFMVYLQKENIIDESGMPKERFSAEFPKEGPSILRIQQVVRGDSAAYFCASSPDMEGEAFFGQGTRLTVV.

This sequence joins TRBV5-1 and TRBJ2-7; D uncertain. The CDR3 has 13 residues. V lost 2 bases to trimming and J lost 3 bases, with 9 bases between them. The germline V gene has CDR1 SGHRS and CDR2 YFSETQ. Here the CDR3 DNA reads TGCGCCAGCAGCTTCGCTATGTTCTACGAGCAGTACTTC. Protein product: CASSFAMFYEQYF.

This clone was seen only a few times. This chain links TRBV21-1 with TRBJ2-7; the DNA was not compared with TRBD2, the D call given in the table. TRBV21-1 is marked as a pseudogene. CDR3 length: 16 amino acids. The CDR3 nucleotides read TGTGCCAGCAGCAAAGCCCCCCGGGGTGAGGACTACGAGCAGTACTTC. Its translation is CASSKAPRGEDYEQYF.

The rearrangement links TRBV18 to TRBJ2-7, with TRBD1 matching over 7 bases. The CDR3 is 13 amino acids. The V gene end was trimmed by 3 bases and the J gene end by 2 bases; junction bases not matched to a gene: 1. Germline V gives CDR1 KGHSH, CDR2 LQKENI. The CDR3 loop reads CASSPGQTYEQYF. CDR3 coding DNA: TGTGCCAGCTCACCGGGACAGACCTACGAGCAGTACTTC.

This clone was picked up a small number of times. The rearrangement uses TRBV4-3 and TRBJ2-7; 8 bases agree with TRBD1. The CDR3 is made up of 14 amino acids. The germline CDR1 and CDR2 sequences are LGHNA and YSLEER. With V trimmed by 0 bases and J by 5 bases, 3 bases remained unmatched. Here the CDR3 DNA reads TGCGCCAGCAGCCAAGAGATGACAGGGGACGAGCAGTACTTC. This encodes CASSQEMTGDEQYF.

This clone was picked up many times. CDR3 amino acids: CASSSSGVNQPQHF. DNA of the CDR3: TGTGCCAGCTCATCCTCAGGGGTCAATCAGCCCCAGCATTTT. The chain uses TRBV18 and TRBJ1-5; D might be TRBD1 (6 bases). In germline, CDR1 is KGHSH, CDR2 LQKENI. The CDR3 is made up of 14 amino acids. V lost 5 bases, J lost 3 bases, and 11 bases lay in between.

V is TRBV5-1 and J is TRBJ2-1; 9 bases match TRBD1. The V segment lost 7 bases and the J segment 10 bases; nucleotides outside the gene matches: 9. The CDR3 loop spans 13 amino acids. CDR1 is SGHRS and CDR2 is YFSETQ in the germline V gene. The CDR3 loop reads CASGTDRGNEQFF. For the CDR3, the DNA is TGCGCCAGCGGGACCGACAGGGGGAACGAGCAGTTCTTC. Supplemented by reference TRBV5-1 and TRBJ2-1, the full variable domain reads KAGVTQTPRYLIKTRGQQVTLSCSPISGHRSVSWYQQTPGQGLQFLFEYFSETQRNKGNFPGRFSGRQFSNSRSEMNVSTLELGDSALYLCASGTDRGNEQFFGPGTRLTVL.

The chain carries TRBV7-2 and TRBJ1-3; no definite D call. Trimming shortened V by 3 bases and J by 2 bases, and 14 bases separated the two germline ends. There are 16 residues in the CDR3. The germline gives CDR1 SGHTA, CDR2 FQGNSA. The CDR3 DNA is TGTGCCAGCAGCTTGTTTCAAGCGAGTCCTGGAAACACCATATATTTT. It specifies CASSLFQASPGNTIYF.

This sequence joins TRBV7-9 and TRBJ2-7; D is uncertain. V was clipped by 6 bases and J by 3 bases, with 6 bases between them. The CDR3 has 11 residues. Germline V gene data show CDR1 as SEHNR and CDR2 as FQNEAQ (reference sequence). In nucleotides, the CDR3 is TGTGCCAGCAGTAGTCTCTACGAGCAGTACTTC. Translated, it gives CASSSLYEQYF.

In this sample, this clone turned up a few times. This chain uses TRBV18 with TRBJ2-2; the match to TRBD2 covers 12 bases. J was trimmed by 3 bases and V by 3 bases; bases with no gene match: 2. Per the germline V gene, CDR1 is KGHSH and CDR2 is LQKENI. The CDR3 sequence is 16 residues long. CDR3 nucleotides: TGTGCCAGCTCACCGAGACTAGCGGGAGACACCGGGGAGCTGTTTTTT. This gives the protein CASSPRLAGDTGELFF.

This sequence joins TRBV7-2 and TRBJ2-1, with a possible D match to TRBD1 (6 bases). V was cut by 5 bases and J by 1 base, with 15 bases left in between. The CDR3 contains 16 residues. In germline, CDR1 is SGHTA, CDR2 FQGNSA. The CDR3 DNA sequence: TGTGCCAGCAGCCGAGCAGGGGTACCATCCTACAATGAGCAGTTCTTC. As protein: CASSRAGVPSYNEQFF.

Here the CDR3 DNA reads TGTGCCAGCTTCGGACTAGCGGGAGGTCCTAGTGTCGCCGGGGAGCTGTTTTTT. It is translated as CASFGLAGGPSVAGELFF. The genes are TRBV7-9 and TRBJ2-2; 14 bases map to TRBD2. V lost 8 bases, J lost 6 bases, and 14 bases stayed unmatched. Looked up from germline, CDR1 is SEHNR and CDR2 is FQNEAQ (reference sequence). The CDR3 has 18 amino acids.

The chain combines TRBV7-9 with TRBJ1-2; no clear D. Germline V gene sequence: CDR1 SEHNR, CDR2 FQNEAQ (reference sequence). The ends were cut back, 1 base at V and 2 bases at J, with 8 bases in the middle. This CDR3 spans 14 amino acids. The CDR3 sequence: CASSLEVQNYGYTF. Here the CDR3 DNA reads TGTGCCAGCAGCTTAGAGGTACAGAACTATGGCTACACCTTC.

In nucleotides, the CDR3 is TGTGCCTGGAGCCAGGGGAGCACTGAAGCTTTCTTT. Its translation: CAWSQGSTEAFF. This chain links TRBV30 with TRBJ1-1; the D gene is possibly TRBD1 (6 bases). V lost 3 bases and J lost 4, with 9 bases in between. Germline CDR1 and CDR2: GTSNPN and SVGIG (reference sequence). The CDR3 is 12 residues long.

This clone was seen many times. The genes are TRBV5-1 and TRBJ2-1; possible D gene TRBD2, 6 bases. Per germline, CDR1 SGHRS and CDR2 YFSETQ. Trimming removed 5 bases at V and 6 bases at J, with 18 bases between. CDR3 length equals 15 residues. The CDR3 region has the DNA TGCGCCAGCAGTTCCAGTGGGCGGGAAGGCAATGAGCAGTTCTTC. This gives the protein CASSSSGREGNEQFF.

This chain connects TRBV7-6 to TRBJ2-5, with D tentatively TRBD2 (6 bases). CDR1 and CDR2 from the germline V gene are SGHVS and FNYEAQ. The CDR3 covers 14 residues. Trimming removed 0 bases at V and 5 bases at J, with 10 bases between. Written as DNA, the CDR3 is TGTGCCAGCAGCTTAGCCGGGAGAGGGGAGACCCAGTACTTC. Residues: CASSLAGRGETQYF.

This clone has a handful of counts. This chain joins TRBV30 and TRBJ1-2; 11 positions agree with TRBD1. CDR1 and CDR2 from the germline V gene are GTSNPN and SVGIG (reference sequence). Trimming cost V 4 bases and J 7 bases; bases outside gene matches: 5. The CDR3 has 13 residues. In DNA, the CDR3 is TGTGCCTGGAAGAGGACAGGGGGCTTTGGCTACACCTTC. It codes for CAWKRTGGFGYTF.

This clone was detected only a few times. The V and J genes are TRBV7-9 and TRBJ1-6; D might be TRBD1 (5 bases). Trimming took 3 bases from V and 6 from J, leaving 12 bases between them. The CDR3 totals 15 residues. CDR1 and CDR2 from the germline V gene are SEHNR and FQNEAQ (reference sequence). The DNA for the CDR3 is TGTGCCAGCAGCTTCCTTGACAGACTTAATTCACCCCTCCACTTT. It translates to CASSFLDRLNSPLHF.

The CDR3 DNA is TGTGCCAGCAGCGTAGCCAGCGGGTTTCAAGAGACCCAGTACTTC. Amino acid sequence: CASSVASGFQETQYF. This rearrangement joins TRBV9 to TRBJ2-5; possible D gene TRBD2, 6 bases. V lost 0 bases, J lost 2 bases, and 11 bases lay in between. The CDR3 totals 15 residues. Germline V gene sequence: CDR1 SGDLS, CDR2 YYNGEE.

V and J are TRBV14 and TRBJ1-2, with D tentatively TRBD1 (5 bases). The CDR3 sequence is 14 residues long. CDR1 is SGHDN, CDR2 FVKESK, per germline. The germline V and J ends were trimmed by 1 base and 8 bases, with 14 bases remaining between them. The CDR3 DNA reads TGTGCCAGCAGCCAAGTCTTTGCGGGGGACGGCTACACCTTC. Its translation is CASSQVFAGDGYTF.

This chain uses TRBV5-1 with TRBJ2-7; the D is unclear. The CDR3 spans 14 residues. CDR1 and CDR2 (germline): SGHRS, YFSETQ. V lost 0 bases and J lost 4, with 11 bases in between. CDR3 nucleotides: TGCGCCAGCAGCTTGGATCCGGGTGGATACGAGCAGTACTTC. It codes for CASSLDPGGYEQYF.

In its sample, this clone was seen many times. DNA for the CDR3: TGTGCCAGCAGCTCATCCCACAGGGGGCGCGAGCAGTACTTC. It encodes CASSSSHRGREQYF. The V call is TRBV11-2, the J call TRBJ2-7; 9 bases are shared with TRBD1. The CDR3 runs 14 residues. V trimming: 4 bases; J trimming: 6 bases; junction bases outside the gene matches: 7. Looked up from germline, CDR1 is SGHAT and CDR2 is FQNNGV.

The chain uses TRBV28 and TRBJ1-6; D gene unclear. Trimming left V 6 bases short and J 8 bases short, with 11 bases between. This CDR3 spans 13 amino acids. Germline assignment: CDR1 MDHEN and CDR2 SYDVKM. This CDR3 is CASSPPEDSPLHF. DNA for the CDR3: TGTGCCAGCAGCCCTCCAGAGGATTCACCCCTCCACTTT.

This clone has a handful of counts. This sequence joins TRBV5-4 and TRBJ2-5, with 11 bases matching TRBD2. Germline values: CDR1 SGHNT, CDR2 YYREEE (reference sequence). CDR3 length: 15 amino acids. The V segment lost 4 bases and the J segment 2 bases; nucleotides outside the gene matches: 4. In DNA form, the CDR3 reads TGTGCCAGCAGCCGGGGACTAGCGGTACAAGAGACCCAGTACTTC. This translates into CASSRGLAVQETQYF.